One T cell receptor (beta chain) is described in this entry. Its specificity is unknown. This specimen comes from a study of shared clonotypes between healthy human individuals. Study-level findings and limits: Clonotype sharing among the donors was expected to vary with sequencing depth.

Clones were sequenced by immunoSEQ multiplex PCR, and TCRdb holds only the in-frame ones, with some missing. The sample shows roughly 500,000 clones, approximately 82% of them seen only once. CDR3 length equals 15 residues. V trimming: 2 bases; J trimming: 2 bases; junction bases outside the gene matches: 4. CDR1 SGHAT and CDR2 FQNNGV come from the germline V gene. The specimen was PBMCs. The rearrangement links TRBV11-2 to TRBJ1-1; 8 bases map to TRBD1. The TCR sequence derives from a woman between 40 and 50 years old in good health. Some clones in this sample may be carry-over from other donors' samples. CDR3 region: CASSLLDRGNTEAFF. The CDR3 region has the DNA TGTGCCAGCAGCTTACTAGACAGGGGAAACACTGAAGCTTTCTTT.